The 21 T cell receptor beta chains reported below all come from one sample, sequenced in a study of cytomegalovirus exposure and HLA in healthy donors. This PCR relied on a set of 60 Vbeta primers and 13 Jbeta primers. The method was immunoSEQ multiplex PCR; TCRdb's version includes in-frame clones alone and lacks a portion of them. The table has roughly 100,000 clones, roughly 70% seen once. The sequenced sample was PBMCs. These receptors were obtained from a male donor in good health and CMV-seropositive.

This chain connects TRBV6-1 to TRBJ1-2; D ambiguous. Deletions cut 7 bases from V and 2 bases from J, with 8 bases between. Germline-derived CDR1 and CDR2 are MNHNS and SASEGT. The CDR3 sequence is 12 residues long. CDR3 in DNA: TGTGCCAGCACCCCCAGAAACTATGGCTACACCTTC. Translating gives CASTPRNYGYTF.

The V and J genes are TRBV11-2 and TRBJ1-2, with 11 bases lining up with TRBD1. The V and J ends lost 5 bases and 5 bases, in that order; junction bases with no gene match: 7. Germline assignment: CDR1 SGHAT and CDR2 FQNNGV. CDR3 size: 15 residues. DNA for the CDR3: TGTGCCAGCAGCCAGGACAGGGGGCGCGGGTATGGCTACACCTTC. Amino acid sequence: CASSQDRGRGYGYTF.

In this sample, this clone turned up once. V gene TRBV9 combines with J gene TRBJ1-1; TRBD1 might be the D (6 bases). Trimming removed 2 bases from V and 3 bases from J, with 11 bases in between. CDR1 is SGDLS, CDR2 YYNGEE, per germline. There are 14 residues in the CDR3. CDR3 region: CASSVRGSDTEAFF. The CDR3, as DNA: TGTGCCAGCAGCGTCAGGGGTTCCGACACTGAAGCTTTCTTT.

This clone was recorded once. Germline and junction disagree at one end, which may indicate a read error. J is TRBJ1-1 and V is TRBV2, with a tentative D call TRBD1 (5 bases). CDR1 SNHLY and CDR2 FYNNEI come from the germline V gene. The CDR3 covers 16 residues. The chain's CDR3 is CASTEQVGSVNTEAFF. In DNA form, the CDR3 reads TGTGCCAGCACTGAACAGGTGGGGAGTGTCAACACTGAAGCTTTCTTT.

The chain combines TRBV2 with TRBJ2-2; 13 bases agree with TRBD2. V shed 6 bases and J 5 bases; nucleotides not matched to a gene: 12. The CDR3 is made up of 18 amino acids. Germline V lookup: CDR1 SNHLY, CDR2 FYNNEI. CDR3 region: CASRYGLAGDLRTGELFF. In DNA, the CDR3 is TGTGCCAGCAGGTACGGACTAGCGGGAGACTTAAGGACCGGGGAGCTGTTTTTT.

CDR3 bases: TGTGCCAGCAGCTTTGAGGGGACAGGAGCAGGAGAAGAGACCCAGTACTTC. This codes for CASSFEGTGAGEETQYF. The rearrangement uses TRBV5-4 and TRBJ2-5; TRBD1 aligns across 8 bases. The V gene's germline CDR1 is SGHNT and CDR2 YYREEE (reference sequence). CDR3 size: 17 residues. The trim removed 2 bases at V and 3 bases at J, leaving 12 bases unmatched. Based on the CDR3 plus reference TRBV5-4 and TRBJ2-5, the full variable domain is ETGVTQSPTHLIKTRGQQVTLRCSSQSGHNTVSWYQQALGQGPQFIFQYYREEENGRGNFPPRFSGLQFPNYSSELNVNALELDDSALYLCASSFEGTGAGEETQYFGPGTRLLVL.

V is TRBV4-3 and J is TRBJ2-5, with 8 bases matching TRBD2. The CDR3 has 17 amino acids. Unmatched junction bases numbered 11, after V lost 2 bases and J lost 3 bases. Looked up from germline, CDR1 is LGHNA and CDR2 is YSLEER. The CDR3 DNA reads TGCGCCAGCAGCCAATCCTGGCGGGGGGCAGGGAAAGAGACCCAGTACTTC. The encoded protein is CASSQSWRGAGKETQYF.

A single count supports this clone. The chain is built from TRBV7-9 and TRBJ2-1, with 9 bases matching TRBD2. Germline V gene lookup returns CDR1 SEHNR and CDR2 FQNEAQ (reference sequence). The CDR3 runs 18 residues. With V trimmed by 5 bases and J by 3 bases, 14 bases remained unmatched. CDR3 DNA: TGTGCCAGCAGCCCTAGGGGGTCTAGCGGGATCCTCTACAATGAGCAGTTCTTC. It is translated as CASSPRGSSGILYNEQFF.

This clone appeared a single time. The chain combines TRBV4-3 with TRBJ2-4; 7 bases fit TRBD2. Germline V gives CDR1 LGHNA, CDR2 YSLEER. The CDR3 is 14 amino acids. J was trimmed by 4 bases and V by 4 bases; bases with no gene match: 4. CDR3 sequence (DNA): TGCGCCAGCAGCCGCGGACTAGATAAAAACATTCAGTACTTC. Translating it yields CASSRGLDKNIQYF.

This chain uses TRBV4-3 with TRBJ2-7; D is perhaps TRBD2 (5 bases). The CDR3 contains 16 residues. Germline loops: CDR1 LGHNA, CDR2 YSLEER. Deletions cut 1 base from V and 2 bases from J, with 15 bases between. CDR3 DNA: TGCGCCAGCAGCCAAGCTCTAGGCGGGCTGACCTACGAGCAGTACTTC. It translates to CASSQALGGLTYEQYF.

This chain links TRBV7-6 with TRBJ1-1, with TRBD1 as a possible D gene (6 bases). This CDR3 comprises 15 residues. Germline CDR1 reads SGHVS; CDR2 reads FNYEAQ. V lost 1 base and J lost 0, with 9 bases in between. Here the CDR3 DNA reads TGTGCCAGCAGCTTAGGACAGGCTATGAACACTGAAGCTTTCTTT. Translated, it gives CASSLGQAMNTEAFF.

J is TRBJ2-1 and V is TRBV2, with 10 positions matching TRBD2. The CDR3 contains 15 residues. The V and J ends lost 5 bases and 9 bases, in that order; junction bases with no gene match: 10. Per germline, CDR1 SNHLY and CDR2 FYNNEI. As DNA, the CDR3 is TGTGCCAGCAGTACCACTAGCGGGAAAACCGGTGAGCAGTTCTTC. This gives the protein CASSTTSGKTGEQFF.

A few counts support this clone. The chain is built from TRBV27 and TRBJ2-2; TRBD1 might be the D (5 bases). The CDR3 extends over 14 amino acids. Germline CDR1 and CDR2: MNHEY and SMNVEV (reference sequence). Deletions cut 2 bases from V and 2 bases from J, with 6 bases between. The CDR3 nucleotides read TGTGCCAGCAGTTTACAGGGTAACACCGGGGAGCTGTTTTTT. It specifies CASSLQGNTGELFF.

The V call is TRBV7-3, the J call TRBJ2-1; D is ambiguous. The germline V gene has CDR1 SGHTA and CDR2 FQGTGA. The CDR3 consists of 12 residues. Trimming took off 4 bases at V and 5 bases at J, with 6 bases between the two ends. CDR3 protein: CASSYGDNEQFF. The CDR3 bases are TGTGCCAGCAGCTACGGAGACAATGAGCAGTTCTTC. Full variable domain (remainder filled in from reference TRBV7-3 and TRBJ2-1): GAGVSQTPSNKVTEKGKYVELRCDPISGHTALYWYRQSLGQGPEFLIYFQGTGAADDSGLPNDRFFAVRPEGSVSTLKIQRTERGDSAVYLCASSYGDNEQFFGPGTRLTVL.

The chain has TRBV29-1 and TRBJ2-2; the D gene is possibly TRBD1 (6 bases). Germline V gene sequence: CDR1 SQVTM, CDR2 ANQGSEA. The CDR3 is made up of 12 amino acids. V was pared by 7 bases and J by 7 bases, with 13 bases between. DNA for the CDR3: TGCAGCGGGAACAGGGTGGGCGGGGAGCTGTTTTTT. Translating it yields CSGNRVGGELFF.

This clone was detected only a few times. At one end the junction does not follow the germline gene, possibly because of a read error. CDR3 coding DNA: TGTGCCAGCAGTGAGGGACAGGGGGCGAATTCACCCCTCAACTTT. Translation: CASSEGQGANSPLNF. The chain links TRBV2 to TRBJ1-6; TRBD1 agrees at 12 bases. CDR1 and CDR2 from the germline V gene are SNHLY and FYNNEI. The CDR3 spans 15 residues.

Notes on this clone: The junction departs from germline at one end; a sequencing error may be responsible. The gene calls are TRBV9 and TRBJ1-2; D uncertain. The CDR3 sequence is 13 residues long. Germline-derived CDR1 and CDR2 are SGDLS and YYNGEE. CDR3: CASSVSGSYGYPF. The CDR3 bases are TGTGCCAGCAGCGTATCGGGGTCCTATGGCTACCCCTTC.

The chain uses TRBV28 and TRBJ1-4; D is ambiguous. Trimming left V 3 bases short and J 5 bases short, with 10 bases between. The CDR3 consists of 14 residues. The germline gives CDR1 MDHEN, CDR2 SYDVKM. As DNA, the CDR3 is TGTGCCAGCAGTTTTGGCCTTGCCAATGAAAAACTGTTTTTT. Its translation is CASSFGLANEKLFF.

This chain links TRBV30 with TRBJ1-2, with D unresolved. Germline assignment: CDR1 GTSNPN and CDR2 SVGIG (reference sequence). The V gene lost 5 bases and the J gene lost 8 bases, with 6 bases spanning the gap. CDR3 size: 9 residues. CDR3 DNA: TGTGCCTGGGGCCCGGGCTACACCTTC. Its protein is CAWGPGYTF.

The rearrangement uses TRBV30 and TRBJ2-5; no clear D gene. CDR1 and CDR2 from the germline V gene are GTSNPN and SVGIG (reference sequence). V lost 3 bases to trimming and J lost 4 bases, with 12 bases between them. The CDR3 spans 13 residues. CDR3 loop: CAWSGDWRETQYF. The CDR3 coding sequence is TGTGCCTGGAGCGGTGACTGGCGAGAGACCCAGTACTTC. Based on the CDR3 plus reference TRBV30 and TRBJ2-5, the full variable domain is SQTIHQWPATLVQPVGSPLSLECTVEGTSNPNLYWYRQAAGRGLQLLFYSVGIGQISSEVPQNLSASRPQDRQFILSSKKLLLSDSGFYLCAWSGDWRETQYFGPGTRLLVL.

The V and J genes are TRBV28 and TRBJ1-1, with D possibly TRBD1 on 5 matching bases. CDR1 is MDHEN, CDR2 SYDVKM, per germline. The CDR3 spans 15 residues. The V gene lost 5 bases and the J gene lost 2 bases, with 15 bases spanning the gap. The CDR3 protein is CASSPPGGGNTEAFF. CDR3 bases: TGTGCCAGCAGTCCCCCGGGGGGAGGAAACACTGAAGCTTTCTTT.